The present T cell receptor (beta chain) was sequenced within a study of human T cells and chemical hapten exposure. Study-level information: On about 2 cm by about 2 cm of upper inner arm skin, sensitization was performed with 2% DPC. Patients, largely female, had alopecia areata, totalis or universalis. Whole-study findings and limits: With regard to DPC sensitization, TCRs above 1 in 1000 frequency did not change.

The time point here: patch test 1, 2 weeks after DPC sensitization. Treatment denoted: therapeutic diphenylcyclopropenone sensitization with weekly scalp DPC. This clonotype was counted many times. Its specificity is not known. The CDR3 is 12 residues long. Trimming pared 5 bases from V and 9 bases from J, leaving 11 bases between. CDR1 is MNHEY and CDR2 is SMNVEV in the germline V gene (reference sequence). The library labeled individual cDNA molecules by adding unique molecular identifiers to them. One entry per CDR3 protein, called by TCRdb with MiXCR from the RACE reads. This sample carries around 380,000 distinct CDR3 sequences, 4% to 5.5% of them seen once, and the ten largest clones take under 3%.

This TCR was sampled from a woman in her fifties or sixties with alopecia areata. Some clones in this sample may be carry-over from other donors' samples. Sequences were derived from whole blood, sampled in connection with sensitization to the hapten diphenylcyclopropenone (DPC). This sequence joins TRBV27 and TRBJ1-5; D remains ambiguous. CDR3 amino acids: CASSPGWGPQHF. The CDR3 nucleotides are TGTGCCAGCAGTCCGGGATGGGGGCCCCAGCATTTT.